This T cell receptor beta chain was sequenced for a study of identical twins listed by TCRdb under 2016. Some background on the complete study: TCR alpha and beta repertoires from monozygotic twins, unrelated adults of various ages and cord blood were deep-sequenced to test whether fetal clonotypes persist. To rule out contamination, the twin experiments were replicated at different times with different library preparation protocols. Summary of the overall study and its limitations: Out-of-frame TCR alpha sequences shared between twins showed an excess of low generation-probability sequences compared with coincidental sharing between unrelated individuals. Zero-insertion analyses could be partly confounded by invariant T cells such as MAIT and iNKT, though diverse VJ usage argued against such confounding for most clonotypes. Fewer insertions were carried by abundant cord blood beta clonotypes; a weaker similar trend was observed in young adult naive repertoires, while no such trend was observed in memory repertoires. Excess twin sharing in beta out-of-frame sequences was weaker because fewer shared sequences lowered the signal-to-noise ratio. Because the same donors could not be followed over many years, conclusions were based on cross-sectional statistical analysis. In monozygotic twins, recombination models systematically underestimated out-of-frame TCR alpha sharing, but the models matched the sharing seen between unrelated individuals.

The cysteine opens and the phenylalanine closes a CDR3 of 16 amino acids. Left in the record is the CDR3 DNA by itself, 48 bases read in frame from the first base. The germline V end is reduced by 0 bases and the J end by 6 bases; junction bases left unmatched: 7. Every donor was a healthy Caucasian. Three pairs of female monozygotic twins, all aged about 18 to 29 years, were included in the twin cohort. RNA for TCR libraries was isolated from peripheral blood mononuclear cells. The library was generated by 5' RACE. Sequenced on an Illumina HiSeq 2000. A universal primer binding site was added through template switching, and the final cDNA carried a unique molecular identifier so that TCR cDNA molecules could be counted accurately. Specific primers in the conserved constant-segment region were used to synthesize first-strand cDNA for the TCR alpha and beta chains. To control for contamination, every cDNA library carried two barcodes: a SMART-Mk sample barcode plus Illumina barcodes. Two successive PCR steps introduced TruSeq adapter sequences along with Illumina sample barcodes. Sequencing of the TCR alpha and beta cDNA libraries was done on the Illumina HiSeq platform using custom primers. The study's own analysis went as follows. Unique molecular identifiers were extracted from raw reads with MiGEC, and CDR3 positions were determined with MiXCR. Recombination models were inferred per individual with the repgenHMM and IGoR tools using an EM algorithm. The tcR package in R was used for shared clonotype analysis, with sharing normalized by the product of cloneset sizes. To study raw recombination without the effects of thymic and clonal selection, out-of-frame nonproductive sequences were analyzed. TCRdb trimmed the raw reads at Q25, called clones with MiXCR and kept productive beta chains. Each entry is one CDR3 protein sequence, shown with its most common DNA and genes. TCRdb's processing, not the study's, gives the V and J calls here. The sample records 570,000 or so distinct CDR3 sequences, roughly 9.5% of which are singletons. Roughly 3% of the sample lies in the top ten.

This clonotype was seen at least ten times. Its target antigen remains unknown. Qualities for individual bases were not recorded, and no much larger clone is one base off. The same sample was also used in a study of yellow fever vaccine responses in identical twins. Per the second study: According to the authors, in identical twins the way T cells responded to vaccination appeared partly convergent and partly personalized. Focusing on identical twins, the study followed the T cell clones that responded to the vaccine, and did so with precision.

The source of this sequence is a woman aged 18-30 years in good health. The sequence joins TRBV12-3 or TRBV12-4 to TRBJ1-5; 8 bases in between match TRBD1. Sequenced: PBMCs. Here the CDR3 is given as CASSLAGTGRGQPQHF. Here is the DNA: TGTGCCAGCAGTTTAGCCGGGACAGGAAGGGGTCAGCCCCAGCATTTT.